A selection of T cell receptor beta chains follows, all from one sample in a study of cytomegalovirus exposure and HLA in healthy donors. This table comes from immunoSEQ multiplex PCR, and its TCRdb copy is limited to in-frame clones, with some not included. The sample includes approximately 120,000 clones, roughly 94% of them seen just once. Material for sequencing was PBMCs. These receptors were taken from a young woman in good health and CMV-seronegative. Each CDR3 is given with its conserved first and last residue. The D gene is left open where the match is weak. Not every row has a clone size; where given, it reads once, few, many or a size class.

j_call d_call v_call clone_size cdr3_nt cdr3_aa
TRBJ2-3 . TRBV30 . TGTGCCTGGAGGGTGGGAGAGGTTGATACGCAGTATTTT CAWRVGEVDTQYF
TRBJ1-2 TRBD1 TRBV5-5 . TGTGCCAGCAGCTCCTCCGCGGGACAGGAGGAACTCTATGGCTACACCTTC CASSSSAGQEELYGYTF
TRBJ2-1 TRBD1 TRBV10-3 once TGTGCCATCAGTGTCCCCCGGGACAGGCAGAACAATGAGCAGTTCTTC CAISVPRDRQNNEQFF
TRBJ2-2 . TRBV19 . TGTGCCAGTAGTATTAGACAGGTTGGCGCCGGGGAGCTGTTTTTT CASSIRQVGAGELFF
TRBJ1-3 . TRBV5-4 . TGTGCCAGCAGCCCAACACTAGGTGTGGTGGGAAACACCATATATTTT CASSPTLGVVGNTIYF
TRBJ1-3 . TRBV25-1 . TGTGCCAGCAGTCCGGGAAACACCATATATTTT CASSPGNTIYF
TRBJ2-7 TRBD1 TRBV2 . TGTGCCAGCAACCGACAGGGGGGTTTTTACGAGCAGTACTTC CASNRQGGFYEQYF
TRBJ1-5 . TRBV27 once TGTGCCAGCAGTGACCATCTTACGAGGAATCAGCCCCAGCATTTT CASSDHLTRNQPQHF
TRBJ1-1 . TRBV19 . TGTGCCAGTAGTAAGCTATCAGGCGCGATTGAAGCTTTCTTT CASSKLSGAIEAFF
TRBJ2-1 TRBD2 TRBV7-6 once TGTGCCAGCAGCCCTGAGCTGGCGGGAGAAGTCGACAATGAGCAGTTCTTC CASSPELAGEVDNEQFF
TRBJ2-7 . TRBV9 . TGTGCCAGCAGCATCGAGGGGGGGCCTGGCTACGAGCAGTACTTC CASSIEGGPGYEQYF
TRBJ1-5 TRBD1 TRBV6-5 . TGTGCCAGCAGTCGGGACAGGGGCTGGGCGTCACCCCAGCATTTT CASSRDRGWASPQHF
TRBJ1-5 . TRBV11-2 . TGTGCCAGCAGCTTTAAAGGGGATAGCAATCAGCCCCAGCATTTT CASSFKGDSNQPQHF
TRBJ2-3 TRBD2 TRBV6-6 once TGTGCCAGCAGCCCAGCCGGGAGGATGAGAGATACGCAGTATTTT CASSPAGRMRDTQYF
TRBJ2-2 TRBD1 TRBV19 . TGTGCCAGTAGTATACAGGGGGCGCACACCGGGGAGCTGTTTTTT CASSIQGAHTGELFF